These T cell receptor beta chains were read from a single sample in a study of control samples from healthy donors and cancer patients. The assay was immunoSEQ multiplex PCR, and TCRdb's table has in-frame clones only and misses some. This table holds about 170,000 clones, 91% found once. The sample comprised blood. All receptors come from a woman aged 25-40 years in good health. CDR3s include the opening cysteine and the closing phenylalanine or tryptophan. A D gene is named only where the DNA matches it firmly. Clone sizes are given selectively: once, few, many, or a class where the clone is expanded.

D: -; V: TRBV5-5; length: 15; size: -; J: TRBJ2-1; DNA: TGTGCCAGCAGCGCCGGGACACGAGATTACAATGAGCAGTTCTTC; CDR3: CASSAGTRDYNEQFF
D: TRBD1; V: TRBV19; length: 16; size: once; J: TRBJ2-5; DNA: TGTGCCAGTAGTATTACCCCGGGACAGGGGGTGGAGACCCAGTACTTC; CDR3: CASSITPGQGVETQYF
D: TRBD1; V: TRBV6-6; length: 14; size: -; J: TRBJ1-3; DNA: TGTGCCAGCAGTCCCCAGGGGGGTGGAAACACCATATATTTT; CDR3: CASSPQGGGNTIYF
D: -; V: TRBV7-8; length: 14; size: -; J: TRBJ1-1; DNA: TGTGCCAGCAGCTTAGGAAGACAGAACACTGAAGCTTTCTTT; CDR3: CASSLGRQNTEAFF
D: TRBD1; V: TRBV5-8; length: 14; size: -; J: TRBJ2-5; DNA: TGTGCCAGCAGCCGGGACAGGGGAGCGGAGACCCAGTACTTC; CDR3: CASSRDRGAETQYF
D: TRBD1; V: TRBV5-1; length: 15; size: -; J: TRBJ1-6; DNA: TGCGCCAGCAGCGAACCCGACAGGGATAATTCACCCCTCCACTTT; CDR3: CASSEPDRDNSPLHF
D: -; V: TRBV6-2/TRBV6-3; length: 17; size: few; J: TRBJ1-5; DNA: TGTGCCAGCAGTTACCTCGGGGACATCCATAGCAATCAGCCCCAGCATTTT; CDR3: CASSYLGDIHSNQPQHF
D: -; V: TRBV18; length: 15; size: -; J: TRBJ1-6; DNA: TGTGCCAGCTCACCGGCGGGACGGAACAATTCACCCCTCCACTTT; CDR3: CASSPAGRNNSPLHF
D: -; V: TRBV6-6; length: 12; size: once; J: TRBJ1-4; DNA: TGTGCCAGCAGTTTCAGAAATGAAAAACTGTTTTTT; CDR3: CASSFRNEKLFF
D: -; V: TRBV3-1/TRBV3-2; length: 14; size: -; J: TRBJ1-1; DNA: TGTGCCAGCAGCGAAAGACAGGAGAACACTGAAGCTTTCTTT; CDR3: CASSERQENTEAFF
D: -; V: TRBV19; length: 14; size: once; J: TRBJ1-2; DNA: TGTGCCAGTAGAATACAGGAGGGAGGGTATGGCTACACCTTC; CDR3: CASRIQEGGYGYTF
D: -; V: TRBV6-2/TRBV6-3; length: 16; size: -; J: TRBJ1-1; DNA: TGTGCCAGCAGTTACCCCCCACAGGAAATGAACACTGAAGCTTTCTTT; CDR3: CASSYPPQEMNTEAFF
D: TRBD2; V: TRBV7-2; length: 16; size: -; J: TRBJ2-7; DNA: TGTGCCAGCAGGACCACCGGGACTAGCGCCTCCTACGAGCAGTACTTC; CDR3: CASRTTGTSASYEQYF
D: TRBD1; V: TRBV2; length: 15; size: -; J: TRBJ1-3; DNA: TGTGCCAGCAGTGTGGACAGGTCTTCTGGAAACACCATATATTTT; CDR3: CASSVDRSSGNTIYF
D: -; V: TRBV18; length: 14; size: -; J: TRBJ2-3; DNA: TGTGCCAGCTCACCACCGTTGGAGACAGATACGCAGTATTTT; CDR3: CASSPPLETDTQYF
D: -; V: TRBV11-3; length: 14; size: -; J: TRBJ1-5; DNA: TGTGCCAGCAGCTTAGATGGAGTGCGTCAGCCCCAGCATTTT; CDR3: CASSLDGVRQPQHF
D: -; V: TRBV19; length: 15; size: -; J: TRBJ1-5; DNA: TGTGCCAGTACCCATAGGACAGATAGCAATCAGCCCCAGCATTTT; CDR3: CASTHRTDSNQPQHF
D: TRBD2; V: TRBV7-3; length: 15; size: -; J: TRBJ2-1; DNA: TGTGCCAGCAGCTTATACCGGACTAGTTCCAATGAGCAGTTCTTC; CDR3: CASSLYRTSSNEQFF
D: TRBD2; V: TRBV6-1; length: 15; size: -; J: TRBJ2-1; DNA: TGTGCCAGCAGTGAAGAACTAGCGGGGGGGAATGAGCAGTTCTTC; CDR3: CASSEELAGGNEQFF
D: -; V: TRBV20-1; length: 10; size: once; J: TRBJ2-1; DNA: TGCAGTGCTAGGATTAATGAGCAGTTCTTC; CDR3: CSARINEQFF
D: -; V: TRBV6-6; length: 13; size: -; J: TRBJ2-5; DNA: TGTGCCAGCAGTTACTCGACGGAAGAGGCCCAGTACTTC; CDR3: CASSYSTEEAQYF
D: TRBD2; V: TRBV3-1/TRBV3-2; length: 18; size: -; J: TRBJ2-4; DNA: TGTGCCAGCAGCCAAGTTTTTGGACTAGCGGAGCCGAAAAACATTCAGTACTTC; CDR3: CASSQVFGLAEPKNIQYF
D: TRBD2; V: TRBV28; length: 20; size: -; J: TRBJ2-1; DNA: TGTGCCAGCAGCTCACGAAAGGGACTAGCGGGAGGCAGCTCCTACAATGAGCAGTTCTTC; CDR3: CASSSRKGLAGGSSYNEQFF
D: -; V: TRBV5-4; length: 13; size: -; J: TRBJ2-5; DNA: TGTGCCAGCAGCTTGGCTACACAAGAGACCCAGTACTTC; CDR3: CASSLATQETQYF
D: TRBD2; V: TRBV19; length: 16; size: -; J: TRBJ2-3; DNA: TGTGCCAGTAGTATAGTAGCGGGAGGGCCTCAAGATACGCAGTATTTT; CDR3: CASSIVAGGPQDTQYF
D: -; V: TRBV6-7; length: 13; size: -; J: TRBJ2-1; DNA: TGTGCCAGCAGTTACCCGAGGAACAATGAGCGGTTCTTC; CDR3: CASSYPRNNERFF
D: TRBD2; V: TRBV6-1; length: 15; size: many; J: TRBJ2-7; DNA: TGTGCCAGCAGTGAAGCGGCTAGCGGGGCCTACGAGCAGTACTTC; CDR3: CASSEAASGAYEQYF
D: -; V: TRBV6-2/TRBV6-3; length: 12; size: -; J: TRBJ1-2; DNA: TGTGCCAGCAGTTATCGGAACTATGGCTACACCTTC; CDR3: CASSYRNYGYTF
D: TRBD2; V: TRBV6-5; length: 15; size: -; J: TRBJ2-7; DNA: TGTGCCAGCAGCCCCACTAGCGGGGCTTCCTACGAGCAGTACTTC; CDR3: CASSPTSGASYEQYF
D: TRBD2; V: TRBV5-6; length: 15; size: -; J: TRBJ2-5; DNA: TGTGCCAGCAGCGGTACTAGCGGGAGGCGAGAGACCCAGTACTTC; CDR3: CASSGTSGRRETQYF
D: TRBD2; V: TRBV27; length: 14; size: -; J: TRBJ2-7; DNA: TGTGCCAGCAGTTTATCACGGGGGGCCTACGAGCAGTACTTC; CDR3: CASSLSRGAYEQYF
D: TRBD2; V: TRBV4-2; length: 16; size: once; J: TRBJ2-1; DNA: TGTGCCAGCAGCCATGATCGACTAGCGGGAGTCAATGAGCAGTTCTTC; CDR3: CASSHDRLAGVNEQFF
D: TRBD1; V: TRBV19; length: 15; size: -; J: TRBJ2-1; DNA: TGTGCCAGTAGAGACAGGGGGGACTCCTACAATGAGCAGTTCTTC; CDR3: CASRDRGDSYNEQFF
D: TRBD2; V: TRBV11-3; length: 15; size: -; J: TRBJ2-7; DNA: TGTGCCAGCAGCTTAGGAGGGACTAGCTCCTACGAGCAGTACTTC; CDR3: CASSLGGTSSYEQYF
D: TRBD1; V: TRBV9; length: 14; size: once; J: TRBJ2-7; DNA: TGTGCCAGCAGCGTAGTAGCAGGGGGCCACGAGCAGTACTTC; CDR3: CASSVVAGGHEQYF
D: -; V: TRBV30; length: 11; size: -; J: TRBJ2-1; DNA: TGTGCCTGGACGTCTTACAATGAGCAGTTCTTC; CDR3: CAWTSYNEQFF